The 29 T cell receptor beta chains below all came from one sample that was sequenced in a study of cytomegalovirus exposure and HLA in healthy donors. It was with 60 Vbeta and 13 Jbeta primers that the PCR ran. Clones were sequenced by immunoSEQ multiplex PCR, and TCRdb holds only the in-frame ones, with some missing. The table has 150,000 to 200,000 clones, 65% to 80% seen once. Sequencing was performed on PBMCs. The origin of the receptors is a woman aged 45-65 years in good health and CMV-seropositive.

This chain connects TRBV6-6 to TRBJ1-1; 7 nucleotides line up with TRBD1. This CDR3 has 14 residues. Germline CDR1 and CDR2: MNHNY and SVGAGI (reference sequence). V was clipped by 2 bases and J by 4 bases; unmatched bases: 4. This chain's CDR3 is CASSYTDRATEAFF. CDR3 nucleotide sequence: TGTGCCAGCAGTTACACAGACAGGGCCACTGAAGCTTTCTTT.

The chain is built from TRBV4-1 and TRBJ2-1; D ambiguous. The CDR3 length is 14 residues. Trimming took 0 bases from V and 6 from J, leaving 9 bases between them. CDR1 and CDR2 (germline): MGHRA, YSYEKL. Here the CDR3 reads CASSQDGRGNEQFF. CDR3 coding DNA: TGCGCCAGCAGCCAAGATGGTCGAGGCAATGAGCAGTTCTTC.

This rearrangement joins TRBV9 to TRBJ2-5; D perhaps matches TRBD2 (5 bases). The CDR3 length is 14 residues. Trimming removed 4 bases at V and 5 bases at J, with 15 bases between. Per the germline V gene, CDR1 is SGDLS and CDR2 is YYNGEE. In nucleotides, the CDR3 is TGTGCCAGCAGCCCCTCAGGCCGGAGGGAGACCCAGTACTTC. Its translation: CASSPSGRRETQYF.

The chain carries TRBV5-6 and TRBJ1-1; 7 nucleotides line up with TRBD1. CDR3 length: 17 residues. The V gene end was trimmed by 1 base and the J gene end by 0 bases; junction bases not matched to a gene: 9. Looked up from germline, CDR1 is SGHDT and CDR2 is YYEEEE. This CDR3 is CASSLLGTAYMNTEAFF. Written as DNA, the CDR3 is TGTGCCAGCAGCTTGTTAGGGACAGCCTACATGAACACTGAAGCTTTCTTT.

Only a few counts were recorded for this clone. The J gene is TRBJ1-5, the V gene TRBV18; D remains unclear. This CDR3 contains 15 residues. Germline V CDR1 and CDR2: KGHSH, LQKENI. Deletions cut 4 bases from V and 3 bases from J, with 13 bases between. The CDR3 DNA is TGTGCCAGCTCACGAGGAGGAGTAGACAATCAGCCCCAGCATTTT. Translated, it gives CASSRGGVDNQPQHF.

This clone turned up a few times. The rearrangement uses TRBV7-8 and TRBJ2-7; tentatively, D is TRBD1 (5 bases). The V end was cut by 5 bases, the J end by 6 bases, with 17 bases between. This CDR3 is 14 amino acids long. The germline V gene has CDR1 SGHVS and CDR2 FQNEAQ. CDR3 DNA: TGTGCCAGCAGCGCTCAAGGGCGGCAGGGCGAGCAGTACTTC. It encodes CASSAQGRQGEQYF.

The V and J genes are TRBV6-1 and TRBJ1-2; D may be TRBD1 (5 bases). With 6 bases removed from V and 4 bases from J, the gap between germline ends came to 12 bases. The CDR3 is 13 residues long. Germline CDR1 is MNHNS and CDR2 is SASEGT. CDR3 DNA: TGTGCCAGCAGCATCAGGGAGGGCTATGGCTACACCTTC. This codes for CASSIREGYGYTF.

This chain joins TRBV5-6 and TRBJ2-5, with D possibly TRBD2 on 7 matching bases. The CDR3 length is 14 residues. V shed 4 bases and J shed 5 bases, with 15 bases lying between them. Per germline, CDR1 SGHDT and CDR2 YYEEEE. The CDR3 nucleotides read TGTGCCAGCAGCGATCTACAGGGAGGGGAGACCCAGTACTTC. This translates into CASSDLQGGETQYF.

The genes are TRBV5-1 and TRBJ2-1; the match to TRBD2 covers 15 bases. Germline assignment: CDR1 SGHRS and CDR2 YFSETQ. J was trimmed by 4 bases and V by 3 bases; bases with no gene match: 5. The CDR3 is 17 amino acids. DNA of the CDR3: TGCGCCAGCAGCTCTCCGGGACTAGCGGGGGGTTACAATGAGCAGTTCTTC. It encodes CASSSPGLAGGYNEQFF.

The rearrangement joins TRBV9 to TRBJ2-5; 14 nucleotides match TRBD2. With 5 bases clipped from V and 4 bases from J, the junction kept 4 bases outside the gene matches. Germline V gene sequence: CDR1 SGDLS, CDR2 YYNGEE. This CDR3 contains 15 residues. The CDR3 loop reads CASSRTSGGLETQYF. The CDR3 DNA follows: TGTGCCAGCAGTCGGACTAGCGGGGGGCTAGAGACCCAGTACTTC.

The gene calls are TRBV2 and TRBJ1-5; D gene unclear. Deletions cut 6 bases from V and 7 bases from J, with 19 bases between. The CDR3 is 15 amino acids. Germline V gives CDR1 SNHLY, CDR2 FYNNEI. The CDR3 bases are TGTGCCAGCAGGCGGGGAGACGCCGGAGGCCAGCCCCAGCATTTT. This codes for CASRRGDAGGQPQHF. Drawing the rest from reference TRBV2 and TRBJ1-5, the complete variable domain is EPEVTQTPSHQVTQMGQEVILRCVPISNHLYFYWYRQILGQKVEFLVSFYNNEISEKSEIFDDQFSVERPDGSNFTLKIRSTKLEDSAMYFCASRRGDAGGQPQHFGDGTRLSIL.

V and J are TRBV5-1 and TRBJ2-7; maybe TRBD1 (8 bases). Per germline, CDR1 SGHRS and CDR2 YFSETQ. With 0 bases removed from V and 10 bases from J, the gap between germline ends came to 20 bases. This CDR3 region has 15 residues. The CDR3, as DNA: TGCGCCAGCAGCTTGGCGGACAGGGACTACCCTAGACAGTACTTC. It yields the protein CASSLADRDYPRQYF.

This chain links TRBV18 with TRBJ2-7, with D perhaps TRBD1 (6 bases). Germline CDR1 is KGHSH and CDR2 is LQKENI. With 5 bases removed from V and 2 bases from J, the gap between germline ends came to 13 bases. The CDR3 has 14 amino acids. The CDR3 region has the DNA TGTGCCAGCTCATCGGCACAGGGACCCTACGAGCAGTACTTC. This translates into CASSSAQGPYEQYF.

This clone was seen only once. The chain uses TRBV6-1 and TRBJ1-4; 10 nucleotides line up with TRBD1. CDR3 size: 17 residues. Germline V gene lookup returns CDR1 MNHNS and CDR2 SASEGT. Trimming took 1 base from V and 7 from J; bases not matched to a gene: 9. The CDR3 reads CASSEGDRGSYGEKLFF. The CDR3 nucleotides are TGTGCCAGCAGTGAAGGGGACAGGGGTAGTTATGGTGAAAAACTGTTTTTT.

This chain connects TRBV5-1 to TRBJ1-2; D is ambiguous. V lost 4 bases and J 4 bases, leaving 11 bases between the germline ends. The germline gives CDR1 SGHRS, CDR2 YFSETQ. The CDR3 has 13 residues. Here the CDR3 DNA reads TGCGCCAGCAGCCAAACAGAAAGCTATGGCTACACCTTC. Protein: CASSQTESYGYTF.

In DNA, the CDR3 is TGTGCCAGCAGACAGGGGTCGTTGAACACTGAAGCTTTCTTT. This encodes CASRQGSLNTEAFF. The chain has TRBV6-1 and TRBJ1-1, with 7 bases matching TRBD1. The junction had 4 bases not matched to a gene; V was cut back by 6 bases and J by 0 bases. The CDR3 contains 14 residues. Germline CDR1 MNHNS, CDR2 SASEGT.

The chain is built from TRBV2 and TRBJ2-2, with 9 bases lining up with TRBD2. The V gene end was trimmed by 4 bases and the J gene end by 2 bases; junction bases not matched to a gene: 5. Germline CDR1 SNHLY, CDR2 FYNNEI. The CDR3 loop spans 16 amino acids. Written as DNA, the CDR3 is TGTGCCAGCAGTGGCCTAGCGGGGATAAACACCGGGGAGCTGTTTTTT. As protein: CASSGLAGINTGELFF. The full variable domain, rest sourced from reference TRBV2 and TRBJ2-2, is EPEVTQTPSHQVTQMGQEVILRCVPISNHLYFYWYRQILGQKVEFLVSFYNNEISEKSEIFDDQFSVERPDGSNFTLKIRSTKLEDSAMYFCASSGLAGINTGELFFGEGSRLTVL.

The genes are TRBV7-8 and TRBJ1-1, with D possibly being TRBD1 (5 bases). Trimming cost V 3 bases and J 1 base, with 6 bases left between them. The germline gives CDR1 SGHVS, CDR2 FQNEAQ. CDR3 length equals 13 residues. CDR3 sequence: CASSLQGNTEAFF. CDR3 DNA sequence: TGTGCCAGCAGCTTGCAGGGGAACACTGAAGCTTTCTTT. Filled out from reference TRBV7-8 and TRBJ1-1, the complete variable domain reads GAGVSQSPRYKVAKRGQDVALRCDPISGHVSLFWYQQALGQGPEFLTYFQNEAQLDKSGLPSDRFFAERPEGSVSTLKIQRTQQEDSAVYLCASSLQGNTEAFFGQGTRLTVV.

This chain uses TRBV7-9 with TRBJ1-1; 7 nucleotides align to TRBD1. The CDR3 contains 15 residues. From germline, CDR1 is SEHNR and CDR2 FQNEAQ (reference sequence). With 5 bases clipped from V and 1 base from J, the junction kept 7 bases outside the gene matches. The DNA for the CDR3 is TGTGCCAGCAGCCCAAAAGGGACAGCGAACACTGAAGCTTTCTTT. Translating gives CASSPKGTANTEAFF.

This chain connects TRBV5-4 to TRBJ2-2, with 9 bases matching TRBD1. J lost 7 bases, V lost 3 bases, and 13 bases had no gene match. The CDR3 sequence is 17 residues long. CDR1 and CDR2 from the germline V gene are SGHNT and YYREEE (reference sequence). CDR3 amino acids: CASSSSAGQGIIGELFF. The CDR3 DNA reads as TGTGCCAGCAGCTCATCGGCGGGACAGGGTATCATCGGGGAGCTGTTTTTT.

The chain links TRBV7-9 to TRBJ1-2; 11 nucleotides agree with TRBD1. After removal of 5 bases from V and 7 bases from J, the junction contained 6 bases not matched to a gene. CDR1 is SEHNR, CDR2 FQNEAQ, per germline (reference sequence). There are 14 residues in the CDR3. CDR3 DNA: TGTGCCAGCAGCCAGAGGACAGGGGGCTCTGGCTACACCTTC. Protein product: CASSQRTGGSGYTF.

V and J are TRBV5-1 and TRBJ2-2, with 13 positions matching TRBD2. This CDR3 is 16 amino acids long. Germline CDR1 SGHRS, CDR2 YFSETQ. Trimming removed 2 bases from V and 6 bases from J; junction bases left unmatched: 4. The CDR3 DNA sequence: TGCGCCAGCAGCTTCACTAGCGGGGGGGCCGCCGGGGAGCTGTTTTTT. It codes for CASSFTSGGAAGELFF.

The gene calls are TRBV19 and TRBJ1-2; 12 bases align to TRBD1. The CDR3 runs to 15 residues. Losses at the gene ends were 7 bases for V and 4 bases for J; bases not matched to a gene: 7. Germline CDR1 and CDR2: LNHDA and SQIVND (reference sequence). The CDR3 loop reads CASTDRGQGAYGYTF. CDR3 in DNA: TGTGCCAGTACCGACCGGGGACAGGGGGCCTATGGCTACACCTTC.

This clone was observed a single time. The gene calls are TRBV4-2 and TRBJ2-3; D not resolved. Germline CDR1 reads LGHNA; CDR2 reads YNFKEQ. The V and J ends lost 2 bases and 3 bases respectively, with 3 bases between them. The CDR3 covers 12 residues. CDR3 sequence: CASSQLTDTQYF. The CDR3 DNA follows: TGTGCCAGCAGCCAATTAACAGATACGCAGTATTTT.

V usage is TRBV18 and J usage is TRBJ2-7, with 9 bases identical to TRBD2. CDR1 and CDR2 from the germline V gene are KGHSH and LQKENI. V gave up 1 base and J gave up 8 bases; unmatched junction bases: 6. CDR3 length: 14 residues. The CDR3 sequence is CASSPLASGEQQYF. The CDR3 DNA is TGTGCCAGCTCACCACTGGCTAGCGGGGAACAGCAGTACTTC.

This chain connects TRBV2 to TRBJ1-1; D gene ambiguous. Germline V lookup: CDR1 SNHLY, CDR2 FYNNEI. The V end lost 8 bases, the J end lost 3 bases, and 16 bases lay between the germline ends. The CDR3 is 14 residues long. CDR3: CASSPEVGDTEAFF. The DNA of the CDR3 is TGTGCCAGCTCCCCGGAGGTTGGGGACACTGAAGCTTTCTTT.

This clone was recorded once. The CDR3, as DNA: TGCGCCAGCAGCTCCCGGACGGGGGGTGGCACTGAAGCTTTCTTT. Amino acid sequence: CASSSRTGGGTEAFF. The rearrangement uses TRBV5-1 and TRBJ1-1; D perhaps matches TRBD1 (5 bases). V gave up 3 bases and J gave up 4 bases, with 16 bases separating them. Germline CDR1 reads SGHRS; CDR2 reads YFSETQ. The CDR3 is 15 amino acids.

This chain links TRBV2 with TRBJ2-4; maybe TRBD2 (5 bases). Germline CDR1 reads SNHLY; CDR2 reads FYNNEI. Trimming pared 7 bases from V and 6 bases from J, leaving 13 bases between. There are 13 residues in the CDR3. The CDR3 DNA reads as TGTGCCAGCACTCCCATTGGGAGAAACATTCAGTACTTC. This codes for CASTPIGRNIQYF.

V usage is TRBV19 and J usage is TRBJ1-2, with 7 nucleotides matching TRBD1. The CDR3 covers 14 residues. V shed 9 bases, J shed 2 bases, and the junction held 9 bases outside the gene matches. Per the germline V gene, CDR1 is LNHDA and CDR2 is SQIVND (reference sequence). CDR3 in DNA: TGTGCCAGCAGGACAGGTCCTCTCAACTATGGCTACACCTTC. Translation: CASRTGPLNYGYTF.